Each of the 8 T cell receptor beta chains below was sequenced from the same sample in a study of OX40 agonist ivuxolimab in advanced cancers. Libraries were prepared by immunoSEQ multiplex PCR; TCRdb keeps only in-frame clonotypes and omits some of them. The sample lists about 88,000 clones, approximately 85% occurring once. Sequencing used CD4+ or CD8+ T cells sorted from blood, obtained in a trial of the OX40 agonist ivuxolimab. These receptor sequences come from an adult with an advanced solid tumor such as melanoma, head and neck, liver or kidney cancer.

The chain recombines TRBV7-3 with TRBJ2-1; 9 bases fit TRBD1. The junction had 15 bases not matched to a gene; V was cut back by 5 bases and J by 7 bases. The CDR3 runs 17 residues. CDR1 is SGHTA, CDR2 FQGTGA, per germline. The CDR3 DNA is TGTGCCAGCAGCCCCGTGGGTAGATGGGACAGGGTGAATGAGCAGTTCTTC. Translated: CASSPVGRWDRVNEQFF.

This clone was found a few times. The V call is TRBV7-6, the J call TRBJ2-2, with D perhaps given as TRBD1 or TRBD2 (5 bases each). The ends were cut back, 1 base at V and 7 bases at J, with 7 bases in the middle. Germline V gene lookup returns CDR1 SGHVS and CDR2 FNYEAQ. CDR3 size: 13 residues. This CDR3 reads CASSLGGVGELFF. CDR3 bases: TGTGCCAGCAGCTTAGGAGGGGTCGGGGAGCTGTTTTTT.

This clone showed up just once. V is TRBV6-1 and J is TRBJ1-3; D gene ambiguous. The CDR3 is 12 residues long. Between the trimmed V and J ends, which lost 5 bases and 0 bases, there was a span of 2 bases. Germline V gene data show CDR1 as MNHNS and CDR2 as SASEGT. CDR3 sequence reads: CASSNSGNTIYF. The CDR3 DNA is TGTGCCAGCAGTAACTCTGGAAACACCATATATTTT.

The V and J genes are TRBV5-6 and TRBJ1-5; 7 bases line up with TRBD1. Germline trimming cut 4 bases from V and 3 bases from J; bases unmatched to any gene: 7. The CDR3 runs to 15 residues. Germline CDR1 SGHDT, CDR2 YYEEEE. The chain's CDR3 is CASSPRGAPNQPQHF. Written as DNA, the CDR3 is TGTGCCAGCAGCCCCAGGGGGGCCCCCAATCAGCCCCAGCATTTT.

The V call is TRBV7-2, the J call TRBJ2-5; D may correspond to TRBD1 or TRBD2 (5 bases each). V was shortened by 5 bases and J by 3 bases, with 13 bases between the two germline ends. Germline CDR1 reads SGHTA; CDR2 reads FQGNSA. This CDR3 region has 14 residues. The CDR3 DNA sequence: TGTGCCAGCAGCCAGTGGGGGATCGAAGAGACCCAGTACTTC. It encodes CASSQWGIEETQYF.

The rearrangement uses TRBV6-5 and TRBJ1-4; D gene unclear. The CDR3 covers 12 residues. Germline CDR1 MNHEY, CDR2 SVGAGI. V lost 0 bases to trimming and J lost 7 bases, with 3 bases between them. CDR3 DNA sequence: TGTGCCAGCAGTTACTCAGGTGAAAAACTGTTTTTT. This encodes CASSYSGEKLFF.

This chain links TRBV5-1 with TRBJ1-2, with D perhaps matching TRBD1 (5 bases). V was clipped by 7 bases and J by 1 base, with 8 bases between them. The V gene's germline CDR1 is SGHRS and CDR2 YFSETQ. The CDR3 is 12 residues long. CDR3 sequence reads: CASADNNYGYTF. CDR3 coding DNA: TGCGCCAGCGCGGACAATAACTATGGCTACACCTTC.

The genes are TRBV18 and TRBJ1-1; 8 bases line up with TRBD1. This CDR3 has 15 residues. V lost 3 bases to trimming and J lost 4 bases; unmatched junction nucleotides: 7. Germline-derived CDR1 and CDR2 are KGHSH and LQKENI. This chain's CDR3 is CASSPGQGVGTEAFF. CDR3 nucleotide sequence: TGTGCCAGCTCACCCGGACAGGGCGTTGGCACTGAAGCTTTCTTT.